Sequencing of this T cell receptor (beta chain) was carried out in a study of blood T cell repertoires in COVID-19. Study background: Italy, Spain and the United States were the sources of the convalescent and acute COVID-19 samples. T cells, B-cell-depleted T cells, or PBMCs provided the cDNA or gDNA that served as material.

V dropped 4 bases and J dropped 1; count of bases not matched to a gene: 8. The germline V gene has CDR1 SGHRS and CDR2 YFSETQ. The CDR3 sequence is 16 residues long. In the study's own analysis: Estimates of nucleated cell counts were drawn from the amplification of reference gene primers. Here immunoSEQ multiplex PCR was the method, and the copy in TCRdb shows in-frame clones only, minus some. V and J calls and clone size follow that table, whereas D and trimming were derived from the DNA. The sample shows more than 200,000 clones, roughly 87% of them seen only once. V is TRBV5-1 and J is TRBJ1-1; TRBD1 agrees at 9 bases. The sequenced material came from peripheral blood. The sequence was collected from a human donor in a cohort sampled during active COVID-19. The chain's CDR3 is CASSNPRTGENTEAFF. Written as DNA, the CDR3 is TGCGCCAGCAGCAACCCTCGGACAGGGGAGAACACTGAAGCTTTCTTT.